A selection of T cell receptor beta chains follows, all from one sample in a study of blood T cell repertoires in COVID-19. Sequenced by immunoSEQ multiplex PCR; TCRdb stores in-frame clones only, minus some. The sample contains fewer than 250,000 clones, about 86% of which appear only once. Material for sequencing was PBMCs or T cells enriched from blood (not recorded which). The receptors derive from a woman aged 40-49 years in a cohort exposed to, infected with or recovered from COVID-19 (not recorded which). The CDR3 runs from the conserved cysteine through the conserved F or W. Each record gives: D gene, J gene, clone size, V gene, CDR3 DNA, CDR3 protein. D genes are given only for firm matches. A row's size may be missing; if present it is once, few, many or a size class.

d_gene: TRBD2; j_gene: TRBJ2-1; abundance: few; v_gene: TRBV18; CDR3nt: TGTGCCAGCTCACCTACTAGCGGGGGAAATGAGCAGTTCTTC; CDR3aa: CASSPTSGGNEQFF
d_gene: TRBD1; j_gene: TRBJ2-5; abundance: NA; v_gene: TRBV29-1; CDR3nt: TGCAGCGCGGACGGGACACTGCCGCAGGGGGACCCGAAATCAACCCAAGAGACCCAGTACTTC; CDR3aa: CSADGTLPQGDPKSTQETQYF
d_gene: NA; j_gene: TRBJ2-7; abundance: NA; v_gene: TRBV9; CDR3nt: TGTGCCAGCAGCGTAGTGGTCACAGTCTTGGTCGGCGAGCAGTACTTC; CDR3aa: CASSVVVTVLVGEQYF
d_gene: NA; j_gene: TRBJ1-6; abundance: NA; v_gene: TRBV28; CDR3nt: TGTGCCAGCAGTTTGGTCGGTTATTCACCCCTCCACTTT; CDR3aa: CASSLVGYSPLHF
d_gene: NA; j_gene: TRBJ1-1; abundance: NA; v_gene: TRBV29-1; CDR3nt: TGCAGCGTTGAAGGGGGGCTTGAAGCTTTCTTT; CDR3aa: CSVEGGLEAFF
d_gene: TRBD2; j_gene: TRBJ2-1; abundance: NA; v_gene: TRBV13; CDR3nt: TGTGCCAGCAGCCTTAGCGGGAGGAACTACAATGAGCAGTTCTTC; CDR3aa: CASSLSGRNYNEQFF
d_gene: NA; j_gene: TRBJ2-7; abundance: NA; v_gene: TRBV11-3; CDR3nt: TGTGCCAGCAGCTCCCGGGACACCTACGAGCAGTACTTC; CDR3aa: CASSSRDTYEQYF
d_gene: NA; j_gene: TRBJ1-6; abundance: once; v_gene: TRBV9; CDR3nt: TGTGCCAGCAGCGTAGGAGGCTACTATAATTCACCCCTCCACTTT; CDR3aa: CASSVGGYYNSPLHF
d_gene: NA; j_gene: TRBJ2-4; abundance: NA; v_gene: TRBV13; CDR3nt: TGTGCCAGCAGCTCCCGGGGAAACATTCAGTACTTC; CDR3aa: CASSSRGNIQYF
d_gene: NA; j_gene: TRBJ1-1; abundance: NA; v_gene: TRBV6-1; CDR3nt: TGTGCCAGCAGTGAATATTGGGAGGGGCGGGGGATGAACACTGAAGCTTTCTTT; CDR3aa: CASSEYWEGRGMNTEAFF
d_gene: TRBD1; j_gene: TRBJ1-2; abundance: NA; v_gene: TRBV18; CDR3nt: TGTGCCAGCTCACCACGGGACAGGGAACCTAACTATGGCTACACCTTC; CDR3aa: CASSPRDREPNYGYTF
d_gene: NA; j_gene: TRBJ1-3; abundance: NA; v_gene: TRBV27; CDR3nt: TGTGCCAGCAGTTTAGAGGTTGGAAACACCATATATTTT; CDR3aa: CASSLEVGNTIYF
d_gene: TRBD1; j_gene: TRBJ1-1; abundance: NA; v_gene: TRBV6-5; CDR3nt: TGTGCCAGCACTAACAGGGGAGTGAACACTGAAGCTTTCTTT; CDR3aa: CASTNRGVNTEAFF
d_gene: NA; j_gene: TRBJ1-4; abundance: NA; v_gene: TRBV10-2; CDR3nt: TGCGCCAGCAGTTCGGACAGAACTAATGAAAAACTGTTTTTT; CDR3aa: CASSSDRTNEKLFF
d_gene: TRBD2; j_gene: TRBJ2-1; abundance: NA; v_gene: TRBV27; CDR3nt: TGTGCCAGCGGCCCGGGGCCTAGCGGGAGTCACTGGGATGAGCAGTTCTTC; CDR3aa: CASGPGPSGSHWDEQFF
d_gene: TRBD2; j_gene: TRBJ2-1; abundance: NA; v_gene: TRBV9; CDR3nt: TGTGCCAGCAGCGCCGAGCGGGAGTGGCGTAATGAGCAGTTCTTC; CDR3aa: CASSAEREWRNEQFF
d_gene: NA; j_gene: TRBJ2-3; abundance: NA; v_gene: TRBV19; CDR3nt: TGTGCCAGTAAGGGGCGCGACACAGATACGCAGTATTTT; CDR3aa: CASKGRDTDTQYF
d_gene: TRBD1; j_gene: TRBJ2-5; abundance: NA; v_gene: TRBV29-1; CDR3nt: TGCAGCGTTGTCCTTCTCTCCGATACTGCGTCTGGACAGGGGCCGGGGGAGACCCAGTACTTC; CDR3aa: CSVVLLSDTASGQGPGETQYF
d_gene: NA; j_gene: TRBJ1-2; abundance: NA; v_gene: TRBV6-5; CDR3nt: TGTGCCAGCAGTTACGGGGCAGATGGCTACACCTTC; CDR3aa: CASSYGADGYTF
d_gene: NA; j_gene: TRBJ1-4; abundance: NA; v_gene: TRBV15; CDR3nt: TGTGCCACCAGCAGAGATTTCAGGGAACTGAGGCTGTTTTTT; CDR3aa: CATSRDFRELRLFF
d_gene: TRBD1; j_gene: TRBJ2-7; abundance: NA; v_gene: TRBV27; CDR3nt: TGTGCCAGCAAAAAGGGGGCTCCCTCCTACGAGCAGTACTTC; CDR3aa: CASKKGAPSYEQYF
d_gene: TRBD2; j_gene: TRBJ2-5; abundance: NA; v_gene: TRBV27; CDR3nt: TGTGCCAGCAGTTTGATCAGCGGGAGTAGGGAGACCCAGTACTTC; CDR3aa: CASSLISGSRETQYF
d_gene: TRBD1; j_gene: TRBJ1-4; abundance: NA; v_gene: TRBV19; CDR3nt: TGTGCCAGTTCGGAAAACAGGGGTGCTAATGAAAAACTGTTTTTT; CDR3aa: CASSENRGANEKLFF
d_gene: TRBD2; j_gene: TRBJ2-3; abundance: NA; v_gene: TRBV4-2; CDR3nt: TGTGCCAGCAGCCAAGAGGAGCGGGGGGGCCCAGATACGCAGTATTTT; CDR3aa: CASSQEERGGPDTQYF
d_gene: NA; j_gene: TRBJ2-5; abundance: NA; v_gene: TRBV10-3; CDR3nt: TGTGCCATCAGCGGGACTGCTCAAGAGACCCAGTACTTC; CDR3aa: CAISGTAQETQYF
d_gene: NA; j_gene: TRBJ1-2; abundance: NA; v_gene: TRBV5-1; CDR3nt: TGCGCCAGCACCAAAAGACAGGATTCCTATGGCTACACCTTC; CDR3aa: CASTKRQDSYGYTF
d_gene: TRBD1; j_gene: TRBJ2-3; abundance: NA; v_gene: TRBV11-2; CDR3nt: TGTGCCAGCAGCTTTGAGGGGGCGAGAGAAACAGATACGCAGTATTTT; CDR3aa: CASSFEGARETDTQYF
d_gene: NA; j_gene: TRBJ2-1; abundance: NA; v_gene: TRBV11-2; CDR3nt: TGTGCCAGCAGGGGCCGCAGGCCCTACAATGAGCAGTTCTTC; CDR3aa: CASRGRRPYNEQFF
d_gene: NA; j_gene: TRBJ2-7; abundance: few; v_gene: TRBV2; CDR3nt: TGTGCCAGCAGTGGAGCGAGCTACGAGCAGTACTTC; CDR3aa: CASSGASYEQYF
d_gene: TRBD2; j_gene: TRBJ2-7; abundance: NA; v_gene: TRBV4-1; CDR3nt: TGCGCCAGCAGCCAGAGTCTAGCGGGCCGCTCCTACGAGCAGTACTTC; CDR3aa: CASSQSLAGRSYEQYF
d_gene: NA; j_gene: TRBJ1-1; abundance: NA; v_gene: TRBV7-9; CDR3nt: TGTGCCAGCAGCTCGAGAACTGAAGCTTTCTTT; CDR3aa: CASSSRTEAFF
d_gene: TRBD2; j_gene: TRBJ2-7; abundance: NA; v_gene: TRBV28; CDR3nt: TGTGCCAGCAGTTCCGTAGAGCGGGGGGGGGACCACGGGCAGTACTTC; CDR3aa: CASSSVERGGDHGQYF
d_gene: NA; j_gene: TRBJ1-2; abundance: NA; v_gene: TRBV6-5; CDR3nt: TGTGCCAGCAGGGCGCGGGCCTATGGCTACACCTTC; CDR3aa: CASRARAYGYTF
d_gene: NA; j_gene: TRBJ2-3; abundance: NA; v_gene: TRBV5-4; CDR3nt: TGTGCCAGCAGCTTCCGGGACTTCCGCACAGATACGCAGTATTTT; CDR3aa: CASSFRDFRTDTQYF
d_gene: TRBD2; j_gene: TRBJ2-1; abundance: NA; v_gene: TRBV5-5; CDR3nt: TGTGCCAGCAGCGTGGGACTAGCGGAACCTTACAATGAGCAGTTCTTC; CDR3aa: CASSVGLAEPYNEQFF
d_gene: TRBD1; j_gene: TRBJ1-2; abundance: NA; v_gene: TRBV27; CDR3nt: TGTGCCAGCAAGGGACAGGGCTATGGCTACACCTTC; CDR3aa: CASKGQGYGYTF
d_gene: TRBD1; j_gene: TRBJ1-2; abundance: once; v_gene: TRBV7-9; CDR3nt: TGTGCCAGCAGCTTACAGGGACAGGGGATTTTTTCCTTC; CDR3aa: CASSLQGQGIFSF
d_gene: TRBD2; j_gene: TRBJ2-5; abundance: NA; v_gene: TRBV6-5; CDR3nt: TGTGCCAGCAGTTACTCTGGGGAGGGGTGGGAGACCCAGTACTTC; CDR3aa: CASSYSGEGWETQYF
d_gene: NA; j_gene: TRBJ2-7; abundance: NA; v_gene: TRBV5-1; CDR3nt: TGCGCCAGCAGCTTGGGCGGGCTACACTCCTACGAGCAGTACTTC; CDR3aa: CASSLGGLHSYEQYF
d_gene: TRBD1; j_gene: TRBJ1-1; abundance: NA; v_gene: TRBV11-3; CDR3nt: TGTGCCAGCCCGGACCAAAGACAGGGGAAGAACACTGAAGCTTTCTTT; CDR3aa: CASPDQRQGKNTEAFF
d_gene: TRBD1; j_gene: TRBJ2-7; abundance: NA; v_gene: TRBV4-1; CDR3nt: TGCGCCAGCAGCCAAGAAATGCTGAACAGGGGGCCCCCCTACGAGCAGTACTTC; CDR3aa: CASSQEMLNRGPPYEQYF